The 31 T cell receptor beta chains reported below all come from one sample, sequenced in a study of identifying expanded T cells in peripheral blood. Libraries were prepared by immunoSEQ multiplex PCR; TCRdb keeps only in-frame clonotypes and omits some of them. The sample includes 80,000 to 90,000 clones, about 90% of them seen just once. The specimen sequenced was blood. These receptors were obtained from a person between 18 and 75 years old in good health.

The chain uses TRBV7-9 and TRBJ2-3; D is uncertain. The CDR3 sequence is 14 residues long. Germline V gives CDR1 SEHNR, CDR2 FQNEAQ (reference sequence). The V gene lost 4 bases and the J gene lost 1 base, with 9 bases spanning the gap. CDR3 amino acids: CASSWGIGTDTQYF. The CDR3 DNA reads as TGTGCCAGCAGCTGGGGAATAGGCACAGATACGCAGTATTTT. The full variable domain, with the rest looked up from reference TRBV7-9 and TRBJ2-3, is DTGVSQNPRHKITKRGQNVTFRCDPISEHNRLYWYRQTLGQGPEFLTYFQNEAQLEKSRLLSDRFSAERPKGSFSTLEIQRTEQGDSAMYLCASSWGIGTDTQYFGPGTRLTVL.

This sequence joins TRBV9 and TRBJ1-5; TRBD1 might be the D (6 bases). The CDR3 has 15 amino acids. V lost 3 bases and J 3 bases, leaving 13 bases between the germline ends. Germline CDR1 reads SGDLS; CDR2 reads YYNGEE. The CDR3 DNA is TGTGCCAGCAGCGAGGGCAGGGGATTCAATCAGCCCCAGCATTTT. It specifies CASSEGRGFNQPQHF.

Here the CDR3 DNA reads TGTGCCAGTACCAACCTACAGGGGTCTGAGCAGTTCTTC. Amino acid sequence: CASTNLQGSEQFF. The V and J genes are TRBV19 and TRBJ2-1, with 7 bases lining up with TRBD1. This CDR3 has 13 amino acids. V dropped 7 bases and J dropped 9; count of bases not matched to a gene: 9. Germline V lookup: CDR1 LNHDA, CDR2 SQIVND (reference sequence).

The gene calls are TRBV7-8 and TRBJ1-2; TRBD1 matches 11 bases. The length of the CDR3 is 15 residues. The germline gives CDR1 SGHVS, CDR2 FQNEAQ. Germline trimming cut 5 bases from V and 4 bases from J; bases unmatched to any gene: 6. The CDR3 coding sequence is TGTGCCAGCAGCGCCGGGGACAGGGGGGGCTATGGCTACACCTTC. Protein product: CASSAGDRGGYGYTF.

The rearrangement joins TRBV9 to TRBJ2-3, with 9 bases lining up with TRBD2. This CDR3 region has 20 residues. The J segment lost 5 bases and the V segment lost 4 bases, leaving 23 bases of the junction unmatched. Germline CDR1 reads SGDLS; CDR2 reads YYNGEE. The CDR3 DNA follows: TGTGCCAGCAGCACCAAAGGAAATTCCGGGACTAGCCATTACCTAGATACGCAGTATTTT. Protein: CASSTKGNSGTSHYLDTQYF.

The V gene is TRBV5-6, the J gene TRBJ1-3; no definite D call. CDR1 and CDR2 from the germline V gene are SGHDT and YYEEEE. This CDR3 contains 15 residues. V was pared by 0 bases and J by 0 bases, with 7 bases between. The CDR3 is CASSLATSSGNTIYF. Here the CDR3 DNA reads TGTGCCAGCAGCTTGGCCACGAGCTCTGGAAACACCATATATTTT. Together with reference TRBV5-6 and TRBJ1-3, the CDR3 gives the full variable domain: DAGVTQSPTHLIKTRGQQVTLRCSPKSGHDTVSWYQQALGQGPQFIFQYYEEEERQRGNFPDRFSGHQFPNYSSELNVNALLLGDSALYLCASSLATSSGNTIYFGEGSWLTVV.

The chain has TRBV4-1 and TRBJ2-7, with D perhaps TRBD2 (6 bases). V lost 3 bases and J 0 bases, leaving 15 bases between the germline ends. This CDR3 is built from 16 residues. Germline CDR1 and CDR2: MGHRA and YSYEKL. The CDR3 region is CASSQVGRSSSYEQYF. Here the CDR3 DNA reads TGCGCCAGCAGCCAGGTCGGGAGATCAAGCTCCTACGAGCAGTACTTC.

V usage is TRBV7-9 and J usage is TRBJ1-2; 8 positions match TRBD1. The CDR3 sequence is 14 residues long. Germline V CDR1 and CDR2: SEHNR, FQNEAQ (reference sequence). With V trimmed by 5 bases and J by 4 bases, 6 bases remained unmatched. The CDR3 DNA follows: TGTGCCAGCAGCCCCTGGACAGGGCCCTATGGCTACACCTTC. Protein sequence: CASSPWTGPYGYTF.

V usage is TRBV7-3 and J usage is TRBJ2-5; 12 bases map to TRBD1. From germline, CDR1 is SGHTA and CDR2 FQGTGA. V trimming: 5 bases; J trimming: 6 bases; junction bases outside the gene matches: 10. The CDR3 sequence is 16 residues long. The chain's CDR3 is CASSPAGTGGAKTQYF. CDR3 bases: TGTGCCAGCAGCCCCGCCGGGACAGGGGGCGCGAAGACCCAGTACTTC.

The rearrangement uses TRBV5-1 and TRBJ1-1; D not resolved. This CDR3 spans 13 amino acids. Germline V gene sequence: CDR1 SGHRS, CDR2 YFSETQ. Trimming left V 6 bases short and J 4 bases short, with 13 bases between. The CDR3 bases are TGCGCCAGCACCTTCCAGTTAGGCACTGAAGCTTTCTTT. It specifies CASTFQLGTEAFF.

The chain uses TRBV6-1 and TRBJ1-2; 10 bases line up with TRBD1. V lost 8 bases and J lost 4; bases outside the gene matches: 10. Germline V lookup: CDR1 MNHNS, CDR2 SASEGT. The CDR3 has 15 residues. CDR3 coding DNA: TGTGCCAGCCTTGCAGACAGGGGGCGAAGCTATGGCTACACCTTC. Protein: CASLADRGRSYGYTF.

The chain carries TRBV30 and TRBJ2-1; a weak D match, TRBD1 (6 bases). V lost 4 bases and J lost 8, with 18 bases in between. Germline CDR1 reads GTSNPN; CDR2 reads SVGIG (reference sequence). This CDR3 is 14 amino acids long. CDR3 in amino acids: CAWIPAGARHEQFF. The CDR3 region has the DNA TGTGCCTGGATTCCGGCAGGGGCGAGGCATGAGCAGTTCTTC.

The chain couples TRBV4-1 to TRBJ2-1; D not certain. Trimming pared 1 base from V and 2 bases from J, leaving 12 bases between. The CDR3 spans 16 residues. CDR1 is MGHRA, CDR2 YSYEKL, per germline. The CDR3 DNA reads as TGCGCCAGCAGCCAAGTGGATATCTTGGCCTACAATGAGCAGTTCTTC. This sequence encodes CASSQVDILAYNEQFF.

The chain combines TRBV27 with TRBJ1-5; D gene uncertain. V gave up 3 bases and J gave up 4 bases, with 13 bases separating them. CDR3 length equals 15 residues. The germline CDR1 and CDR2 sequences are MNHEY and SMNVEV (reference sequence). The CDR3 loop reads CASSLGSGENQPQHF. CDR3 in DNA: TGTGCCAGCAGTTTGGGTTCCGGGGAGAATCAGCCCCAGCATTTT.

This clone was seen just once. Germline and junction disagree at one end, which may indicate a read error. The rearrangement uses TRBV10-3 and TRBJ2-4; perhaps TRBD2 as D (7 bases). The CDR3 has 14 residues. The V gene's germline CDR1 is ENHRY and CDR2 SYGVKD. The DNA for the CDR3 is TGTGCCATCAGTTCATCAGGGGACTACAACACTCAGTACTTC. It specifies CAISSSGDYNTQYF.

The chain recombines TRBV5-6 with TRBJ1-1; D is ambiguous. The CDR3 sequence is 13 residues long. Looked up from germline, CDR1 is SGHDT and CDR2 is YYEEEE. V gave up 2 bases and J gave up 1 base, with 6 bases separating them. This CDR3 reads CASSLSANTEAFF. CDR3 bases: TGTGCCAGCAGCTTAAGCGCGAACACTGAAGCTTTCTTT. Together with reference TRBV5-6 and TRBJ1-1, the CDR3 gives the full variable domain: DAGVTQSPTHLIKTRGQQVTLRCSPKSGHDTVSWYQQALGQGPQFIFQYYEEEERQRGNFPDRFSGHQFPNYSSELNVNALLLGDSALYLCASSLSANTEAFFGQGTRLTVV.

The chain combines TRBV9 with TRBJ2-7; a weak D match, TRBD1 (6 bases). V shed 2 bases and J shed 0 bases, with 12 bases lying between them. The germline V gene encodes CDR1 SGDLS and CDR2 YYNGEE. CDR3 size: 15 residues. CDR3 residues: CASSVGQLSSYEQYF. The CDR3 DNA follows: TGTGCCAGCAGCGTCGGACAGTTGAGCTCCTACGAGCAGTACTTC. Using reference TRBV9 and TRBJ2-7 for the parts outside the CDR3, the full variable domain is DSGVTQTPKHLITATGQRVTLRCSPRSGDLSVYWYQQSLDQGLQFLIQYYNGEERAKGNILERFSAQQFPDLHSELNLSSLELGDSALYFCASSVGQLSSYEQYFGPGTRLTVT.

The CDR3 DNA follows: TGCGCCAGCAGCCAAGAGGACAGGTCAACCTACGAGCAGTACTTC. The encoded protein is CASSQEDRSTYEQYF. The chain couples TRBV4-3 to TRBJ2-7, with 7 bases aligning to TRBD1. This CDR3 region has 15 residues. Germline V lookup: CDR1 LGHNA, CDR2 YSLEER. V gave up 0 bases and J gave up 2 bases; unmatched junction bases: 4.

The chain links TRBV4-3 to TRBJ2-7; no definite D call. This CDR3 contains 15 residues. V lost 1 base to trimming and J lost 4 bases, with 14 bases between them. Germline V gene data show CDR1 as LGHNA and CDR2 as YSLEER. CDR3 nucleotides: TGCGCCAGCAGCCAAGTTGTGGCGGCGGCGTACGAGCAGTACTTC. The encoded protein is CASSQVVAAAYEQYF.

J is TRBJ1-6 and V is TRBV5-1, with 7 bases that match TRBD1. The CDR3 has 15 amino acids. V trimming: 5 bases; J trimming: 7 bases; junction bases outside the gene matches: 9. The germline V gene has CDR1 SGHRS and CDR2 YFSETQ. CDR3 loop: CASRLSRDSNSPLHF. CDR3 sequence (DNA): TGCGCCAGCAGGTTAAGCCGGGACAGCAATTCACCCCTCCACTTT.

V is TRBV18 and J is TRBJ2-3; TRBD1 matches 10 bases. The junction had 10 bases not matched to a gene; V was cut back by 5 bases and J by 2 bases. Looked up from germline, CDR1 is KGHSH and CDR2 is LQKENI. There are 17 residues in the CDR3. The chain's CDR3 is CASSRLLGQGPTDTQYF. The CDR3 DNA sequence: TGTGCCAGCTCAAGGTTGCTGGGACAGGGGCCCACAGATACGCAGTATTTT.

This clone was recorded once. This chain links TRBV2 with TRBJ2-7; tentative D call: TRBD2 (5 bases). With 8 bases removed from V and 0 bases from J, the gap between germline ends came to 17 bases. The CDR3 loop spans 15 amino acids. The V gene's germline CDR1 is SNHLY and CDR2 FYNNEI. CDR3 nucleotide sequence: TGTGCCAGCGACGCTCTTAAAGGGAGCTCCTACGAGCAGTACTTC. Encoded protein: CASDALKGSSYEQYF.

This clone was detected only once. J is TRBJ2-2 and V is TRBV7-3; D is ambiguous. The CDR3 spans 17 residues. Between the trimmed V and J ends, which lost 1 base and 4 bases, there was a span of 16 bases. Germline CDR1 is SGHTA and CDR2 is FQGTGA. CDR3 sequence reads: CASSLNYAASGTGELFF. The CDR3 DNA follows: TGTGCCAGCAGCTTAAATTATGCGGCCTCGGGCACCGGGGAGCTGTTTTTT.

The chain combines TRBV2 with TRBJ1-2; D is perhaps TRBD1 (5 bases). V was clipped by 8 bases and J by 8 bases, with 21 bases between them. Germline CDR1 reads SNHLY; CDR2 reads FYNNEI. The CDR3 contains 14 residues. CDR3 protein: CASDFRDPGEGYTF. In nucleotides, the CDR3 is TGTGCCAGCGATTTCCGGGACCCCGGGGAGGGCTACACCTTC.

V and J are TRBV6-5 and TRBJ1-2; possibly TRBD1 for D (5 bases). V lost 3 bases, J lost 7 bases, and 18 bases lay in between. This CDR3 spans 15 amino acids. Germline values: CDR1 MNHEY, CDR2 SVGAGI. The CDR3 DNA sequence: TGTGCCAGCAGTTATCGTATACAGGACTTCTCTGGCTACACCTTC. Translated: CASSYRIQDFSGYTF.

The CDR3 DNA sequence: TGTGCCAGCACCTTGACCCCAGGGGGGAGGAACACTGAAGCTTTCTTT. The encoded protein is CASTLTPGGRNTEAFF. The chain recombines TRBV27 with TRBJ1-1, with TRBD1 matching 7 bases. V shed 7 bases and J 1 base; nucleotides not matched to a gene: 12. Germline CDR1 MNHEY, CDR2 SMNVEV (reference sequence). The CDR3 is 16 amino acids.

V is TRBV7-2 and J is TRBJ2-1, with a tentative D call TRBD2 (5 bases). V dropped 5 bases and J dropped 14 bases, with 19 bases sitting between them. CDR1 and CDR2 (germline): SGHTA, FQGNSA. This CDR3 region has 13 residues. This chain's CDR3 is CASSQEAATREFF. Here the CDR3 DNA reads TGTGCCAGCAGCCAAGAAGCGGCGACTCGGGAGTTCTTC.

The J gene is TRBJ2-2, the V gene TRBV6-4, with D hard to call. Trimming pared 0 bases from V and 0 bases from J, leaving 5 bases between. Germline CDR1 reads MRHNA; CDR2 reads SNTAGT. This CDR3 comprises 15 residues. CDR3 bases: TGTGCCAGCAGTGACTCACAAACGAACACCGGGGAGCTGTTTTTT. Translated: CASSDSQTNTGELFF.

The rearrangement links TRBV7-2 to TRBJ2-7, with no clear D. This CDR3 has 13 amino acids. Trimming shortened V by 6 bases and J by 5 bases, and 14 bases separated the two germline ends. CDR1 SGHTA and CDR2 FQGNSA come from the germline V gene. The CDR3 nucleotides are TGTGCCAGCAGTCTTCTAAGTTCGCACGAGCAGTACTTC. The encoded protein is CASSLLSSHEQYF.

The chain combines TRBV9 with TRBJ2-3; TRBD2 matches 8 bases. The germline V gene encodes CDR1 SGDLS and CDR2 YYNGEE. The length of the CDR3 is 16 residues. J was trimmed by 6 bases and V by 4 bases; bases with no gene match: 13. This chain's CDR3 is CASSPPSGGGMDTQYF. CDR3 coding DNA: TGTGCCAGCAGCCCTCCCTCCGGGGGGGGTATGGATACGCAGTATTTT.

The chain is built from TRBV10-2 and TRBJ1-3; 9 positions match TRBD1. The trim removed 2 bases at V and 4 bases at J, leaving 15 bases unmatched. CDR3 length: 19 residues. Germline-derived CDR1 and CDR2 are WSHSY and SAAADI. The CDR3 DNA sequence: TGCGCCAGCAGTGAGGAGGCTCCGGGACAGGGATTGTCGGGAAACACCATATATTTT. It encodes CASSEEAPGQGLSGNTIYF.